The T cell receptor beta chain under discussion was sequenced for a study of blood T cell repertoires in COVID-19 (dated by TCRdb to about 2020). Context from the whole study: Samples covering the acute and convalescent phases of COVID-19 were provided by collaborators in the United States, Italy and Spain. The material from the prospective study consisted of cDNA or gDNA derived from T cells, B-cell-depleted T cells, or PBMCs. Deeply sampled blood TCRbeta repertoires from subjects exposed to, actively infected with, or recovered from COVID-19 were included in the dataset. The repertoires were released in a freely available public database meant as a resource for research on the immune response to SARS-CoV-2. The samples were drawn from the first 160 participants of the ongoing ImmuneRACE study and from some 1,300 subjects provided by 6 global collaborators. Nearly every sample came with metadata listing a de-identified subject ID, COVID-19 status, age in years and sex. Where available, HLA class I and class II types were obtained from metadata supplied by the sample provider rather than from assay-based typing.

Beyond this particular receptor, the publication reports: Clinical and demographic metadata were provided uncurated, with the amount varying by source and participant.

V is cut back by 5 bases and J by 2 bases, with 10 bases in the junction unmatched. CDR1 and CDR2, per the germline V gene, are SGHVS and FNYEAQ. Counted from cysteine to phenylalanine, this CDR3 has 17 amino acids. Only the CDR3 portion is preserved as DNA: 51 bases, with reading frame beginning at the first base. The immunoSEQ Assay, a bias-controlled multiplex PCR, was used to amplify TCRbeta CDR3 regions from genomic DNA. The study's own analysis went as follows. Within the assay, amplification of reference gene primers was used to estimate how many nucleated cells each sample contained. Sequence reads were collapsed and filtered to measure the absolute abundance of every unique TCRbeta CDR3 rearrangement. For each sample, productive Simpson clonality was calculated as the square root of Simpson's diversity index over productive rearrangements. TCRdb's version of the immuneACCESS table is confined to in-frame rearrangements and falls short of the full clone set. An unresolved V gene accounts for under half of the shortfall where checked; the remainder is of unknown origin. From that table come the V and J calls and clone size; the DNA was used to work out D and trimming. In this sample the table shows 120,000 to 150,000 clones, 75% to 90% of which occur a single time. The leading ten clones occupy over 4% of the sample.

A word on this clone: Its target antigen remains unknown. Within one base of it there is no much larger clone, and no base qualities were kept.

Participants in the prospective study were enrolled through a virtual design, were aged roughly 18 to 100 years, and lived in roughly 26 United States geographic areas. To assign participants to cohorts, the prospective study relied on clinical history that participants themselves reported in a screening survey and a study questionnaire. A participant counted as exposed if, within 2 weeks of entering the study, that participant had been in contact with someone who had a PCR-confirmed or clinician-diagnosed COVID-19 case. Mobile phlebotomists in the prospective study collected whole blood, serum and a nasopharyngeal or oropharyngeal swab from every participant. Over an approximately 2-month period, participants in the prospective study had the option of providing additional blood draws and questionnaires. Prospective study blood samples were shipped either frozen or at room temperature before DNA extraction.

Sequencing input: PBMCs or T cells enriched from blood (not recorded which). This TCR was sampled from a woman between 35 and 50 years old who had been exposed to COVID-19. The sequence is built from TRBV7-6 and TRBJ2-3, with 10 bases aligning to TRBD1. The CDR3 region reads CASSPLRGQGLTDTQYF. The DNA sequence is TGTGCCAGCAGCCCACTAAGGGGACAGGGGCTCACAGATACGCAGTATTTT.